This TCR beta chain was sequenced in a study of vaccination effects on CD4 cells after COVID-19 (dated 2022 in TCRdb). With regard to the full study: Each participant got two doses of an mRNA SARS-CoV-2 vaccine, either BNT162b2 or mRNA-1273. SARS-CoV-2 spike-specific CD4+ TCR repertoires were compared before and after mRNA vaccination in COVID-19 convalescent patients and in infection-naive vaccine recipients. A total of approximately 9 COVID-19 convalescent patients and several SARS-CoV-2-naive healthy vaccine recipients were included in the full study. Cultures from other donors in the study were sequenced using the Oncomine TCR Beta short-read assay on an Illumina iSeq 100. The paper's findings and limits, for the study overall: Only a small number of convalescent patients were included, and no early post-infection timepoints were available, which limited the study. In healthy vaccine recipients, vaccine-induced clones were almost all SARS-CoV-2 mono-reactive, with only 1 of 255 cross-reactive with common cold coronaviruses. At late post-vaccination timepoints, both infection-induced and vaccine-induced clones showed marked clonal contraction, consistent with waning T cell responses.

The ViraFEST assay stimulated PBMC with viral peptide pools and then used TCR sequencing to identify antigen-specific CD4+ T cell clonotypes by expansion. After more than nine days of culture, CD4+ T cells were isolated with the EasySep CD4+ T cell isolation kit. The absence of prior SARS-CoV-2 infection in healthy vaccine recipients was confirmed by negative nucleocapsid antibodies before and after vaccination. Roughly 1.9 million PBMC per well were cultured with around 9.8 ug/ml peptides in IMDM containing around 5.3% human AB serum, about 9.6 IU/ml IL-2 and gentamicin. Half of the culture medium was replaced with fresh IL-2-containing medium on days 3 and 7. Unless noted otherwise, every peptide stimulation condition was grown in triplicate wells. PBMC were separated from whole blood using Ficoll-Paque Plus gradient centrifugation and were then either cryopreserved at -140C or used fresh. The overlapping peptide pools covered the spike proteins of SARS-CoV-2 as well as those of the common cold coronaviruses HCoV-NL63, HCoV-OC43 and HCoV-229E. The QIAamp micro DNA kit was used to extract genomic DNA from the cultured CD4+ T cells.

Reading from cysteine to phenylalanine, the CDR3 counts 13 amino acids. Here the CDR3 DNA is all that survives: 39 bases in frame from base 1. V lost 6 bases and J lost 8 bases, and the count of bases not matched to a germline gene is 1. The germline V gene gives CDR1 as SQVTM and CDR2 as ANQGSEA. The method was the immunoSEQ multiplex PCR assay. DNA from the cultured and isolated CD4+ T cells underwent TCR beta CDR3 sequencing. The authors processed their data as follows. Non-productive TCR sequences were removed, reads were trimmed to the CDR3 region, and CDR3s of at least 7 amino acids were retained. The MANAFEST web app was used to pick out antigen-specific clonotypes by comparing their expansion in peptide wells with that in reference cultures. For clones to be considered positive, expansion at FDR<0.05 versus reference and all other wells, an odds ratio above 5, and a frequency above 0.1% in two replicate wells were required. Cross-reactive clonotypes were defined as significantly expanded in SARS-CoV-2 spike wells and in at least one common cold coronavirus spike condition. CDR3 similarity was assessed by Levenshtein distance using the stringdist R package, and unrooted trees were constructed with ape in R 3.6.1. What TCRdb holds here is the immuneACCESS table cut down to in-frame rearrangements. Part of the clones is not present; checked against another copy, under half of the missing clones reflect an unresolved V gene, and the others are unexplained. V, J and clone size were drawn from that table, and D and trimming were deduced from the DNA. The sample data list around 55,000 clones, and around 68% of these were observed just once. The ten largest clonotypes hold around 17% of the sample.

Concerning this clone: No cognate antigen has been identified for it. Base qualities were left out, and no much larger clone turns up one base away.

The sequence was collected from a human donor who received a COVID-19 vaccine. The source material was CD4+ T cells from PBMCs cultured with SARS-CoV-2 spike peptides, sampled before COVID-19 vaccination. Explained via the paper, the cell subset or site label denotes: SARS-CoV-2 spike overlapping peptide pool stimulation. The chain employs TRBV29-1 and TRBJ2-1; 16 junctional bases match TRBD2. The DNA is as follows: TGCAGCGTGGGGACTAGCGGGAGGGATGAGCAGTTCTTC. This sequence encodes CSVGTSGRDEQFF.